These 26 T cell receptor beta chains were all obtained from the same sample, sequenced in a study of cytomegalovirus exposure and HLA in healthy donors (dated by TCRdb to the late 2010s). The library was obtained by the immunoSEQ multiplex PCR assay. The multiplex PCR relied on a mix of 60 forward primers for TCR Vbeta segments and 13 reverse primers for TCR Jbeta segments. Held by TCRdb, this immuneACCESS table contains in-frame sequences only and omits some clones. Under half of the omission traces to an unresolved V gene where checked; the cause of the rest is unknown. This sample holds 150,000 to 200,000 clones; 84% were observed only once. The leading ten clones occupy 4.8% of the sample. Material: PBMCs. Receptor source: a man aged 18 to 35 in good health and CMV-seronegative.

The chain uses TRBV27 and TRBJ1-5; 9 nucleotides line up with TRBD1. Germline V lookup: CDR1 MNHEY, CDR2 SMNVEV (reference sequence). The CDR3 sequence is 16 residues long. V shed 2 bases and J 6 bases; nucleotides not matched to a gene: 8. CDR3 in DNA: TGTGCCAGCAGTTTAAGTGGGACAGGGCCGTTTCAGCCCCAGCATTTT. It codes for CASSLSGTGPFQPQHF.

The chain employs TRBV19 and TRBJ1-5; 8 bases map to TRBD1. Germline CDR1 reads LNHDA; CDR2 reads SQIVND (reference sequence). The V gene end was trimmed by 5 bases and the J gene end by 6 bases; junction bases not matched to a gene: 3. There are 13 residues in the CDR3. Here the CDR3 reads CASSADRVQPQHF. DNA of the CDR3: TGTGCCAGTAGTGCGGACAGGGTTCAGCCCCAGCATTTT.

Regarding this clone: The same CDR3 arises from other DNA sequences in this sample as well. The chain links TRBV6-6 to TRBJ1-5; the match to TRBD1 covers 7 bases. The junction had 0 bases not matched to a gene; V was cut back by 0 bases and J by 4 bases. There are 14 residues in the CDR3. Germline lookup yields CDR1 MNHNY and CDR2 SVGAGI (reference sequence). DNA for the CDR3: TGTGCCAGCAGTTACTCGACAGGGAATCAGCCCCAGCATTTT. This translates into CASSYSTGNQPQHF.

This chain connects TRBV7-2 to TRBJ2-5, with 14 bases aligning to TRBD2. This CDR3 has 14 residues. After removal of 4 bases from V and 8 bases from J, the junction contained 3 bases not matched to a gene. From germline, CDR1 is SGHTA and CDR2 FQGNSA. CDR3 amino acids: CASSWGLAGDTQYF. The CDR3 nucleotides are TGTGCCAGCAGCTGGGGACTAGCGGGAGATACCCAGTACTTC.

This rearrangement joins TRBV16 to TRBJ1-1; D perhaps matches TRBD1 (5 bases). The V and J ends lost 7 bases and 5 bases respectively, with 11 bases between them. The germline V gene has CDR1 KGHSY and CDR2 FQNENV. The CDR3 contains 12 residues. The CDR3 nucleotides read TGTGCCAGCACCCCGGAGGGGACTGAAGCTTTCTTT. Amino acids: CASTPEGTEAFF.

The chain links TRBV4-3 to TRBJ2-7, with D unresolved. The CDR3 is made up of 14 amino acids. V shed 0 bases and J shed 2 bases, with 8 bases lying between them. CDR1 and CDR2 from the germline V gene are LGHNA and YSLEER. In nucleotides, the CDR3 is TGCGCCAGCAGCCAAGACCGCGGAACCTACGAGCAGTACTTC. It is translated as CASSQDRGTYEQYF.

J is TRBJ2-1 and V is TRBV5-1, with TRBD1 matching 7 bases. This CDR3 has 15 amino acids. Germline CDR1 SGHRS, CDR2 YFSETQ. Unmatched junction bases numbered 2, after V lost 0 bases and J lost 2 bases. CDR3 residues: CASSLEGAAYNEQFF. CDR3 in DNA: TGCGCCAGCAGCTTGGAGGGGGCCGCCTACAATGAGCAGTTCTTC.

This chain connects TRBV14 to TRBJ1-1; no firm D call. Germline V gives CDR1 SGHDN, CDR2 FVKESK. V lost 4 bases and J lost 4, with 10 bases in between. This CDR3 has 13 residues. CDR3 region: CASSLPAGTEAFF. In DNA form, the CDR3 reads TGTGCCAGCAGCCTTCCAGCGGGCACTGAAGCTTTCTTT.

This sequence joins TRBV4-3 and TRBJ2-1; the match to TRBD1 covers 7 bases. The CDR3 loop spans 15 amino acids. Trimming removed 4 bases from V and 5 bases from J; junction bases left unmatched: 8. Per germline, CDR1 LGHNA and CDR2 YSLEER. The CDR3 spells CASSLIPGTDNEQFF. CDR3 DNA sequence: TGCGCCAGCAGCCTCATCCCCGGGACAGACAATGAGCAGTTCTTC.

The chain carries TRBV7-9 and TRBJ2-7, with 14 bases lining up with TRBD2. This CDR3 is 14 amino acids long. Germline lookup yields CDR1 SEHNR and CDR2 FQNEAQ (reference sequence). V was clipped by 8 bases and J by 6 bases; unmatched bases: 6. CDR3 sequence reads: CASELGTSGSEQYF. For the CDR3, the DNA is TGTGCCAGCGAGCTCGGGACTAGCGGGAGCGAGCAGTACTTC.

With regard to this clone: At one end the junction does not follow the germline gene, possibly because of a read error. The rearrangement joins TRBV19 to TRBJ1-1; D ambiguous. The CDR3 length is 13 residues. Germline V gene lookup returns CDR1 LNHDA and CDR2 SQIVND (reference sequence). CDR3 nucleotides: TGTGCCAGTAGTATAGATGCCTCCACGGAGGGATCGTTT. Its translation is CASSIDASTEGSF.

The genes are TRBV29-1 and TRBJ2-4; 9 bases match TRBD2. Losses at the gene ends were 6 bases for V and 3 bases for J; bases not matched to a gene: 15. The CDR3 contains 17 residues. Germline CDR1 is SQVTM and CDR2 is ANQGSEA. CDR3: CSVYLVVAGDGKNIQYF. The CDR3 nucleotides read TGCAGCGTATACCTGGTGGTAGCGGGAGACGGCAAAAACATTCAGTACTTC. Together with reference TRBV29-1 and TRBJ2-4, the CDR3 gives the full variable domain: SAVISQKPSRDICQRGTSLTIQCQVDSQVTMMFWYRQQPGQSLTLIATANQGSEATYESGFVIDKFPISRPNLTFSTLTVSNMSPEDSSIYLCSVYLVVAGDGKNIQYFGAGTRLSVL.

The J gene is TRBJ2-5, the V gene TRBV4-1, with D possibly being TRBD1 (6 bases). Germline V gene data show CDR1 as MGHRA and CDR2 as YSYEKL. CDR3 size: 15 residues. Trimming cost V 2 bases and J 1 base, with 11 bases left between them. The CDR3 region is CASSQPGQPQETQYF. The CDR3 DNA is TGCGCCAGCAGCCAACCGGGACAACCCCAAGAGACCCAGTACTTC.

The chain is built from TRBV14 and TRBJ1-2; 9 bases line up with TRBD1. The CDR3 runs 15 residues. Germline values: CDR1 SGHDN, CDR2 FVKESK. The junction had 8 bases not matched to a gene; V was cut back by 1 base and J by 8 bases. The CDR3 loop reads CASSQGAQGAWGYTF. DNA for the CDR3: TGTGCCAGCAGCCAAGGAGCACAGGGGGCTTGGGGCTACACCTTC.

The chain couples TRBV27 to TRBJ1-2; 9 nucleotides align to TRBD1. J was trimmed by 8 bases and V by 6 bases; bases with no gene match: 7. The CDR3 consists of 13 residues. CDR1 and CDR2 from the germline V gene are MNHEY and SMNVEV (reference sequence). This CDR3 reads CASRLTGGAGYTF. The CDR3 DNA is TGTGCCAGCAGACTAACAGGGGGCGCCGGCTACACCTTC.

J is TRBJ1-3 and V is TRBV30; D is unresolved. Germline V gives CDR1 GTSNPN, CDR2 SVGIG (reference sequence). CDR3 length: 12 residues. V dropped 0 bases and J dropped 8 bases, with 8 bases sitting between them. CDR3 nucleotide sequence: TGTGCCTGGAGTGTACTTCGGGACACCATATATTTT. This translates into CAWSVLRDTIYF.

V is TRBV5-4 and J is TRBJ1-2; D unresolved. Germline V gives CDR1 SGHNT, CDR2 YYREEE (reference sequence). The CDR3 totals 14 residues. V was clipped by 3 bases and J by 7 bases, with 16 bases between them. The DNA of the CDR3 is TGTGCCAGCAGCTCACCCCCGACTCCGACTGGCTACACCTTC. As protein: CASSSPPTPTGYTF.

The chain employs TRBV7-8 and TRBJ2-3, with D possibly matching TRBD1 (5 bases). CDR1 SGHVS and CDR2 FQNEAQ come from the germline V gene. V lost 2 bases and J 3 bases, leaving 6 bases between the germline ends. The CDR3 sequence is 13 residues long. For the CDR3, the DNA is TGTGCCAGCAGCTTACCAGGGACAGATACGCAGTATTTT. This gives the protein CASSLPGTDTQYF.

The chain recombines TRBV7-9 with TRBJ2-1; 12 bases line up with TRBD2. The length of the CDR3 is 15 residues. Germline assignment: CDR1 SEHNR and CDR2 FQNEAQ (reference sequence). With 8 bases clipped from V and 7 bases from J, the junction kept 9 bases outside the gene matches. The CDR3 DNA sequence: TGTGCCAGCTCCCCCCTCGGACTAGCGGGGAATGAGCAGTTCTTC. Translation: CASSPLGLAGNEQFF.

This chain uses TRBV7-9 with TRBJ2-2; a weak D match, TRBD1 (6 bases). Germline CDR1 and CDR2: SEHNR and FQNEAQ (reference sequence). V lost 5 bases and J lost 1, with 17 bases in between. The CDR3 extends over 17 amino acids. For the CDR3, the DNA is TGTGCCAGCAGCCCGCCCACCGGGACACAGAACACCGGGGAGCTGTTTTTT. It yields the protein CASSPPTGTQNTGELFF.

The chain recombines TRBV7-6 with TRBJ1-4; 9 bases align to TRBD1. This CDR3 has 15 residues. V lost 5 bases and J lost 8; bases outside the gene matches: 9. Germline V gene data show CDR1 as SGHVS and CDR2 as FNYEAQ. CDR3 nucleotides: TGTGCCAGCAGCGACCCGGGACAGGGTAGCGAAAAACTGTTTTTT. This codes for CASSDPGQGSEKLFF.

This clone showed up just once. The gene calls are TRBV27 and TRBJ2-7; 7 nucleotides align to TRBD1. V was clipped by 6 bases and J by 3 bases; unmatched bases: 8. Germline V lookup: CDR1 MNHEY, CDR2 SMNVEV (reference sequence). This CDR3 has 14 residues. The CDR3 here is CASRGAGQVYEQYF. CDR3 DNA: TGTGCCAGCAGAGGAGCCGGACAGGTCTACGAGCAGTACTTC.

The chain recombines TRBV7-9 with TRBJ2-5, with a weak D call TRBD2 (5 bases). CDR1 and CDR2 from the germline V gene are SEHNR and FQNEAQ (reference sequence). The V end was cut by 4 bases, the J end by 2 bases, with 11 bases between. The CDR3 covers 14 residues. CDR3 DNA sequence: TGTGCCAGCAGCTGGGCGGGTTCACAAGAGACCCAGTACTTC. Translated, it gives CASSWAGSQETQYF.

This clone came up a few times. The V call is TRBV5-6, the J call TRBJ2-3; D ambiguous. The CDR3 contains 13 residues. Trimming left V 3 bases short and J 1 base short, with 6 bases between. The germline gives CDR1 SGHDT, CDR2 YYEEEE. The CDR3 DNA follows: TGTGCCAGCAGCTACCAGGGCACAGATACGCAGTATTTT. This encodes CASSYQGTDTQYF.

DNA of the CDR3: TGTGCCAGCAGCTTACTCACTAGCGGGGGGGCCCATGAGCAGTTCTTC. This translates into CASSLLTSGGAHEQFF. J is TRBJ2-1 and V is TRBV7-8, with TRBD2 matching 13 bases. The CDR3 has 16 residues. CDR1 SGHVS and CDR2 FQNEAQ come from the germline V gene. V lost 2 bases and J lost 8; bases outside the gene matches: 6.

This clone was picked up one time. The CDR3 loop is CASSTGTTYEQYF. CDR3 DNA: TGTGCCAGCAGCACCGGGACTACCTACGAGCAGTACTTC. V and J are TRBV13 and TRBJ2-7, with 7 positions matching TRBD2. The CDR3 runs to 13 residues. Per germline, CDR1 PRHDT and CDR2 FYEKMQ (reference sequence). Trimming removed 5 bases from V and 2 bases from J; junction bases left unmatched: 3.